These T cell receptor beta chains were read from a single sample in a study of cytomegalovirus exposure and HLA in healthy donors. The assay was immunoSEQ multiplex PCR, and TCRdb's table has in-frame clones only and misses some. The table lists about 170,000 clones, 80% to 90% of them singletons. Sequencing was carried out using PBMCs. The receptor source for this set is a young man in good health and CMV-seropositive. The CDR3 runs from the conserved cysteine through the conserved F or W. The D gene is left open where the match is weak. Clone size is stated in some rows and not others, as once, few, many or a class when expanded.

d_gene | abundance | j_gene | v_gene | CDR3nt | CDR3aa
NA | NA | TRBJ1-5 | TRBV19 | TGTGCCAGTAGTATTGGGTCCAGGGGCAATCAGCCCCAGCATTTT | CASSIGSRGNQPQHF
TRBD2 | NA | TRBJ2-7 | TRBV19 | TGTGCCAGTAGACAAACCGGGACTAGCGGGACCTACGAGCAGTACTTC | CASRQTGTSGTYEQYF
TRBD2 | NA | TRBJ2-2 | TRBV4-2 | TGTGCCAGCAGCCAAGCGGTAGCGGGAGTCCTCACCGGGGAGCTGTTTTTT | CASSQAVAGVLTGELFF
TRBD2 | NA | TRBJ2-3 | TRBV2 | TGTGCCAGCAGTTCAGGACTAGCGGGAGGGCCCTATTATACGCAGTATTTT | CASSSGLAGGPYYTQYF
TRBD1 | NA | TRBJ2-3 | TRBV18 | TGTGCCAGCTCGCGCGGTACAGGGGGCGGCACAGATACGCAGTATTTT | CASSRGTGGGTDTQYF
NA | NA | TRBJ1-1 | TRBV11-1 | TGTGCCAGCAGTACATACACTGAAGCTTTCTTT | CASSTYTEAFF
NA | NA | TRBJ1-1 | TRBV7-9 | TGTTCCAGCAGCTTAAGGGGGTTGGGAGCTTTCTTT | CSSSLRGLGAFF
TRBD1 | NA | TRBJ1-1 | TRBV19 | TGTGCCAGTAGTTCCCCGGGACAGGGGTTAGAAGCTTTCTTT | CASSSPGQGLEAFF
TRBD1 | few | TRBJ1-5 | TRBV6-5 | TGTGCCAGCAGTTCACTTGACAGGGGTGGAAATCAGCCCCAGCATTTT | CASSSLDRGGNQPQHF
NA | few | TRBJ1-1 | TRBV5-1 | TGCGCCAGCAGCCCGGGACTGTCAGAAGCTTTCTTT | CASSPGLSEAFF
TRBD1 | NA | TRBJ2-2 | TRBV10-1 | TGCGCCAGCAGTTCCAAGACAGGGGGCACCGGGGAGCTGTTTTTT | CASSSKTGGTGELFF
NA | NA | TRBJ2-3 | TRBV7-2 | TGTGCCAGCAGCCGGCGGGGGCTCACAGATACGCAGTATTTT | CASSRRGLTDTQYF
NA | NA | TRBJ2-1 | TRBV11-2 | TGTGCCAGCAGCCTATCTAGAGAGCAGTTCTTC | CASSLSREQFF
NA | NA | TRBJ1-4 | TRBV14 | TGTGCCAGCAGCCTCCCACCGATCGGTCAGGTTGCAACTAATGAAAAACTGTTTTTT | CASSLPPIGQVATNEKLFF
NA | NA | TRBJ1-1 | TRBV12-1 | TGTGCCAGCAAGGGACACCCGAACACTGAAGCTTTCTTT | CASKGHPNTEAFF
TRBD1 | few | TRBJ2-3 | TRBV6-6 | TGTGCCAGCGTCCGACAGGGGTCTACAGATACGCAGTATTTT | CASVRQGSTDTQYF
NA | NA | TRBJ2-1 | TRBV27 | TGTGCCAGCATGGGACTCAGCTCCTACAATGAGCAGTTCTTC | CASMGLSSYNEQFF
TRBD1 | NA | TRBJ1-4 | TRBV7-2 | TGTGCCAGCAGCTATGGACAGGGGAAACTGTTTTTT | CASSYGQGKLFF
NA | once | TRBJ2-2 | TRBV19 | TGTGCCAGTAGTATGCGGGGTCCCACCGGGGAGCTGTTTTTT | CASSMRGPTGELFF
NA | NA | TRBJ2-1 | TRBV18 | TGTGCCAGCTCACCACCTGGGGCGGGATTGAGCAATGAGCAGTTCTTC | CASSPPGAGLSNEQFF
NA | NA | TRBJ1-6 | TRBV6-5 | TGTGCCAGCAGCCCCCCGACAGGCAATAATTCACCCCTCCACTTT | CASSPPTGNNSPLHF
NA | NA | TRBJ1-6 | TRBV13 | TGTGCCAGCAGCTTAGGACACTCCTATAATTCACCCCTCCACTTT | CASSLGHSYNSPLHF
TRBD2 | many | TRBJ2-2 | TRBV4-3 | TGCGCCAGCAGCTCCAGGACTAGCGGGAGTAACACCGGGGAGCTGTTTTTT | CASSSRTSGSNTGELFF
NA | NA | TRBJ2-2 | TRBV7-2 | TGTGCCAGCAGCCCCAGAGGAGTCCCAAACACCGGGGAGCTGTTTTTT | CASSPRGVPNTGELFF
TRBD1 | NA | TRBJ1-2 | TRBV14 | TGTGCCAGCAGCCTACAGGGGCTCGGCTATGGCTACACCTTC | CASSLQGLGYGYTF
NA | NA | TRBJ2-7 | TRBV19 | TGTGCCAGTACAAATCGGGGCTACGAGCAGTACTTC | CASTNRGYEQYF
TRBD2 | once | TRBJ2-1 | TRBV18 | TGTGCCAGCTCCCCTCGTCGACTAGCGGGAGTCCTGTTCTTC | CASSPRRLAGVLFF
TRBD1 | NA | TRBJ2-1 | TRBV7-3 | TGTGCCAGCAGCCCACGAGACAGGGGAGGACAGTTCTTC | CASSPRDRGGQFF
TRBD2 | NA | TRBJ2-7 | TRBV5-4 | TGTGCCAGCAGCCTTGGGACTAGCGGTACCTACGAGCAGTACTTC | CASSLGTSGTYEQYF
NA | NA | TRBJ1-2 | TRBV7-9 | TGTTCCAGCAGCACCCCGAACCAGGGTGGCTACACCTTC | CSSSTPNQGGYTF
NA | NA | TRBJ2-5 | TRBV2 | TGTGCCAGCAGCGTAGACAGGACCCAAGAGACCCAGTACTTC | CASSVDRTQETQYF
NA | NA | TRBJ1-1 | TRBV4-3 | TGCGCCAGCAGCCAAGATTCGGGGAGGACTGAAGCTTTCTTT | CASSQDSGRTEAFF
NA | once | TRBJ1-4 | TRBV6-5 | TGTGCCAGCAGGGCTCCAGGGGACCGGAATGAAAAACTGTTTTTT | CASRAPGDRNEKLFF